Below are 16 T cell receptor beta chains sequenced from a single sample in a study of cytomegalovirus exposure and HLA in healthy donors. The PCR contained 60 Vbeta and 13 Jbeta primers. The data were produced by immunoSEQ multiplex PCR, yet TCRdb's version contains in-frame clones alone and is incomplete. The sample shows approximately 200,000 clones, under 90% of them seen only once. What was sequenced was PBMCs. Receptors originate from a human donor in good health.

This chain joins TRBV4-1 and TRBJ1-1; no reliable D call. V lost 5 bases and J 5 bases, leaving 12 bases between the germline ends. This CDR3 spans 13 amino acids. Germline V CDR1 and CDR2: MGHRA, YSYEKL. In DNA, the CDR3 is TGCGCCAGCAGCACAATATCCGGGACTGAAGCTTTCTTT. It yields the protein CASSTISGTEAFF.

This clone showed up just a few times. This chain links TRBV18 with TRBJ2-7, with 8 bases lining up with TRBD2. The V segment lost 3 bases and the J segment 5 bases; nucleotides outside the gene matches: 9. The CDR3 has 15 amino acids. Germline CDR1 reads KGHSH; CDR2 reads LQKENI. CDR3 sequence (DNA): TGTGCCAGCTCACCGGGACTAGACTTACCCCACGAGCAGTACTTC. Residues: CASSPGLDLPHEQYF. The full variable domain, completed using reference TRBV18 and TRBJ2-7, is NAGVMQNPRHLVRRRGQEARLRCSPMKGHSHVYWYRQLPEEGLKFMVYLQKENIIDESGMPKERFSAEFPKEGPSILRIQQVVRGDSAAYFCASSPGLDLPHEQYFGPGTRLTVT.

V is TRBV7-4 and J is TRBJ2-3; TRBD2 matches at 10 bases. Trimming at V came to 9 bases and at J to 4 bases, leaving 19 bases not matched to a gene. Germline CDR1 SGHVT, CDR2 SQSDAQ. The CDR3 has 18 residues. The CDR3 spells CARGPWSLLAGRSDTQYF. CDR3 nucleotide sequence: TGTGCCAGAGGGCCCTGGAGCCTACTAGCGGGAAGGTCAGATACGCAGTATTTT. The entire variable domain, with the rest obtained from reference TRBV7-4 and TRBJ2-3, is as follows: GAGVSQSPRYKVAKRGRDVALRCDSISGHVTLYWYRQTLGQGSEVLTYSQSDAQRDKSGRPSGRFSAERPERSVSTLKIQRTEQGDSAVYLCARGPWSLLAGRSDTQYFGPGTRLTVL.

The rearrangement links TRBV9 to TRBJ2-7, with 8 positions matching TRBD1. CDR1 is SGDLS and CDR2 is YYNGEE in the germline V gene. The CDR3 is made up of 15 amino acids. V was pared by 0 bases and J by 3 bases, with 5 bases of the junction left unmatched. The CDR3 spells CASSVGGQESYEQYF. In DNA, the CDR3 is TGTGCCAGCAGCGTAGGGGGACAGGAGAGCTACGAGCAGTACTTC.

This sequence joins TRBV4-2 and TRBJ2-3, with 12 nucleotides matching TRBD1. The CDR3 covers 19 residues. In germline, CDR1 is LGHNA, CDR2 YNFKEQ. The V gene end was trimmed by 0 bases and the J gene end by 2 bases; junction bases not matched to a gene: 9. The CDR3 sequence: CASSQDIPRDRGPTDTQYF. CDR3 sequence (DNA): TGTGCCAGCAGCCAAGATATACCCCGGGACAGGGGGCCCACAGATACGCAGTATTTT.

This chain links TRBV28 with TRBJ2-1; 7 bases match TRBD1. The V and J ends lost 3 bases and 2 bases, in that order; junction bases with no gene match: 1. CDR1 MDHEN and CDR2 SYDVKM come from the germline V gene. The CDR3 has 14 residues. CDR3 DNA: TGTGCCAGCAGTTTCAGGGGGACCTACAATGAGCAGTTCTTC. This gives the protein CASSFRGTYNEQFF.

The chain is built from TRBV28 and TRBJ2-1; tentatively, D is TRBD1 (6 bases). Germline V gene sequence: CDR1 MDHEN, CDR2 SYDVKM. The CDR3 contains 15 residues. Trimming took off 7 bases at V and 8 bases at J, with 21 bases between the two ends. In nucleotides, the CDR3 is TGTGCCAGCACCCTCGGGGACATTTCCCGGGATGAGCAGTTCTTC. It encodes CASTLGDISRDEQFF. The full variable domain, completed using reference TRBV28 and TRBJ2-1, is DVKVTQSSRYLVKRTGEKVFLECVQDMDHENMFWYRQDPGLGLRLIYFSYDVKMKEKGDIPEGYSVSREKKERFSLILESASTNQTSMYLCASTLGDISRDEQFFGPGTRLTVL.

The V call is TRBV6-6, the J call TRBJ2-5; D is perhaps TRBD2 (5 bases). The CDR3 runs 14 residues. Germline V gives CDR1 MNHNY, CDR2 SVGAGI (reference sequence). Trimming pared 7 bases from V and 7 bases from J, leaving 19 bases between. The CDR3 coding sequence is TGTGCCAGCAAAAACAGAGCCCCGGCGGGGACCCAGTACTTC. It yields the protein CASKNRAPAGTQYF.

The chain uses TRBV25-1 and TRBJ2-3; 7 bases align to TRBD2. Germline CDR1 reads MGHDK; CDR2 reads SYGVNS. CDR3 length: 14 residues. The J segment lost 4 bases and the V segment lost 7 bases, leaving 8 bases of the junction unmatched. CDR3 sequence: CASTMGGGADTQYF. The DNA for the CDR3 is TGTGCCAGCACCATGGGGGGAGGGGCAGATACGCAGTATTTT.

This rearrangement joins TRBV4-3 to TRBJ2-3, with TRBD2 matching 14 bases. Germline V lookup: CDR1 LGHNA, CDR2 YSLEER. With V trimmed by 1 base and J by 6 bases, 9 bases remained unmatched. The CDR3 loop spans 18 amino acids. CDR3 region: CASSQVPGLAGVLDTQYF. DNA of the CDR3: TGCGCCAGCAGCCAAGTCCCGGGACTAGCGGGAGTCTTGGATACGCAGTATTTT.

The rearrangement joins TRBV9 to TRBJ1-1, with D perhaps matching TRBD1 (5 bases). The V gene lost 0 bases and the J gene lost 4 bases, with 10 bases spanning the gap. CDR1 is SGDLS and CDR2 is YYNGEE in the germline V gene. The CDR3 covers 14 residues. The CDR3 DNA is TGTGCCAGCAGCGTAGAATTCAGGGCCACTGAAGCTTTCTTT. It encodes CASSVEFRATEAFF. Based on the CDR3 plus reference TRBV9 and TRBJ1-1, the full variable domain is DSGVTQTPKHLITATGQRVTLRCSPRSGDLSVYWYQQSLDQGLQFLIQYYNGEERAKGNILERFSAQQFPDLHSELNLSSLELGDSALYFCASSVEFRATEAFFGQGTRLTVV.

This rearrangement joins TRBV6-1 to TRBJ2-1, with TRBD2 matching over 10 bases. V shed 4 bases and J 12 bases; nucleotides not matched to a gene: 12. The germline gives CDR1 MNHNS, CDR2 SASEGT. The CDR3 spans 15 residues. The CDR3 nucleotides are TGTGCCAGCAGTGTGTTTGATACAATAGCGGGAGGGCAGTTCTTC. Amino acid sequence: CASSVFDTIAGGQFF.

The chain recombines TRBV5-1 with TRBJ2-7; TRBD1 matches at 9 bases. Germline V CDR1 and CDR2: SGHRS, YFSETQ. The CDR3 loop spans 17 amino acids. J lost 4 bases, V lost 0 bases, and 11 bases had no gene match. The CDR3 DNA is TGCGCCAGCAGCTTGGCTCCTTACAGGGGGCACGAGTACGAGCAGTACTTC. Translating gives CASSLAPYRGHEYEQYF. Filled out from reference TRBV5-1 and TRBJ2-7, the complete variable domain reads KAGVTQTPRYLIKTRGQQVTLSCSPISGHRSVSWYQQTPGQGLQFLFEYFSETQRNKGNFPGRFSGRQFSNSRSEMNVSTLELGDSALYLCASSLAPYRGHEYEQYFGPGTRLTVT.

This chain uses TRBV5-1 with TRBJ2-5, with D possibly TRBD1 on 5 matching bases. V dropped 4 bases and J dropped 2 bases, with 12 bases sitting between them. Germline V gene sequence: CDR1 SGHRS, CDR2 YFSETQ. The CDR3 is 14 amino acids. CDR3 loop: CASSAGHTQETQYF. In nucleotides, the CDR3 is TGCGCCAGCAGCGCCGGACATACTCAAGAGACCCAGTACTTC.

This rearrangement joins TRBV7-2 to TRBJ2-7, with TRBD1 as a possible D gene (6 bases). With 5 bases removed from V and 2 bases from J, the gap between germline ends came to 13 bases. The germline V gene has CDR1 SGHTA and CDR2 FQGNSA. The CDR3 covers 14 residues. CDR3 DNA: TGTGCCAGCAGCCCGACAGGAACCACCTACGAGCAGTACTTC. Translation gives CASSPTGTTYEQYF.

This chain connects TRBV4-1 to TRBJ2-2; no clear D gene. This CDR3 contains 15 residues. CDR1 and CDR2 from the germline V gene are MGHRA and YSYEKL. V was shortened by 5 bases and J by 0 bases, with 10 bases between the two germline ends. CDR3 nucleotides: TGCGCCAGCAGCTCCCCAGGTTCGAACACCGGGGAGCTGTTTTTT. This encodes CASSSPGSNTGELFF.